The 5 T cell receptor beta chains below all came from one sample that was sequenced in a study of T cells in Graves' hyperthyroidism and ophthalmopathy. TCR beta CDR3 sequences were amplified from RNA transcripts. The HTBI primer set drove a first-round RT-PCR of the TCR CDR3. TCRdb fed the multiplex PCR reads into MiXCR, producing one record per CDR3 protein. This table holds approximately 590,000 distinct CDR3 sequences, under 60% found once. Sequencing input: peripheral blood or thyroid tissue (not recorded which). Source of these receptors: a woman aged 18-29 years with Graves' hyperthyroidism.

CDR3 sequence reads: CASSGAWENTGELFF. The CDR3, as DNA: TGTGCCAGCAGCGGGGCCTGGGAGAACACCGGGGAGCTGTTTTTT. The genes are TRBV7-9 and TRBJ2-2; D might be TRBD1 (5 bases). Germline CDR1 reads SEHNR; CDR2 reads FQNEAQ (reference sequence). Trimming pared 5 bases from V and 1 base from J, leaving 11 bases between. This CDR3 is 15 amino acids long.

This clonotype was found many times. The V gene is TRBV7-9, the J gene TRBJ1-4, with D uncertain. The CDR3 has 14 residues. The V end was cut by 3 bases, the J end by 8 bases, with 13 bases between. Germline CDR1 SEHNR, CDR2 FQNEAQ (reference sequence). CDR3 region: CASSFKAPGEKLFF. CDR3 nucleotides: TGTGCCAGCAGCTTCAAAGCCCCGGGGGAAAAACTGTTTTTT.

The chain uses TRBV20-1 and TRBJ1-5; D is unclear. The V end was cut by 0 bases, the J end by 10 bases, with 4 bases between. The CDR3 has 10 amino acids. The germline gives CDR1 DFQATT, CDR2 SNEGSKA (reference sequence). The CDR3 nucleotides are TGCAGTGCTAGAGAGACACCCCAGCATTTT. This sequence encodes CSARETPQHF.

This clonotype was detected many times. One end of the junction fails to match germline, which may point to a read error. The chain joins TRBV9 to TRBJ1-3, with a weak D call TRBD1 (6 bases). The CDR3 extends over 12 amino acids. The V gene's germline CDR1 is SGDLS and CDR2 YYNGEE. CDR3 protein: CASSGTGGTCHF. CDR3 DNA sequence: TGTGCCAGCAGCGGCACCGGCGGGACATGCCATTTT.

The CDR3 protein is CACRQGRDEKLFF. The CDR3 bases are TGTGCCTGTAGACAGGGGCGAGATGAAAAACTGTTTTTT. The chain recombines TRBV10-3 with TRBJ1-4; 8 bases are shared with TRBD1. This CDR3 is 13 amino acids long. Germline CDR1 is ENHRY and CDR2 is SYGVKD. Trimming took 11 bases from V and 6 from J; bases not matched to a gene: 8.